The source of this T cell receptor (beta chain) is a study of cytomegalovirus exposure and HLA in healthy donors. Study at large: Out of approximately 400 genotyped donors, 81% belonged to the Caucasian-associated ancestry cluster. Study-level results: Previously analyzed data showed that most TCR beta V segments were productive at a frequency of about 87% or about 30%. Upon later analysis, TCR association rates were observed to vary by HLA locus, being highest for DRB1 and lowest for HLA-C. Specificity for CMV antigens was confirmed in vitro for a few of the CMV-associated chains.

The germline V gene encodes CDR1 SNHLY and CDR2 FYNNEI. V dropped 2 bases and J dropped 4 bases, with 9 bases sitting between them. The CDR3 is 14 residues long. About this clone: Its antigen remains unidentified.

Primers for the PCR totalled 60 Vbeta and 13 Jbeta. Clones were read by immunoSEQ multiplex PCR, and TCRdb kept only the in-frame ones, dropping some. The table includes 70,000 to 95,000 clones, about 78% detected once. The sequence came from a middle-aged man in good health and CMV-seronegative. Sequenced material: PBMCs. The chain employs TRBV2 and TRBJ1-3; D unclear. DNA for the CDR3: TGTGCCAGCAGTGAATCCGGGATCGGAAACACCATATATTTT. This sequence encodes CASSESGIGNTIYF.